These T cell receptor beta chains were read from a single sample in a study of blood T cell repertoires in COVID-19. Data came from immunoSEQ multiplex PCR; TCRdb stores just in-frame clones and leaves some out. The sample records approximately 140,000 clones, around 82% being singletons. Sequencing was carried out using peripheral blood. These receptor sequences come from a human donor with acute or convalescent COVID-19. The donor label of this sample is uncertain. Both conserved end residues are part of each CDR3. D genes are given only for firm matches. Clone size is given for some rows only: seen once, a few or many times, or a class if the clone is expanded.

d_call	clone_size	j_call	v_call	cdr3_nt	cdr3_aa
NA	once	TRBJ1-6	TRBV30	TGTGCCTGGAGTGTTCTTAGCACAGGGAGCTCCTATAATTCACCCCTCCACTTT	CAWSVLSTGSSYNSPLHF
NA	NA	TRBJ1-6	TRBV29-1	TGCAGCCCCCTCCCCCCCCCTAGGTCACCCCTCCACTTT	CSPLPPPRSPLHF
NA	NA	TRBJ1-5	TRBV19	TGTGCCAGTAGTATAGATCAGGGTTTCGGCCAGCCCCAGCATTTT	CASSIDQGFGQPQHF
NA	many	TRBJ1-5	TRBV30	TGTGCCTGGAGTGAAATTGTCGGGGTAGGACAGCCCCAGCATTTT	CAWSEIVGVGQPQHF
NA	NA	TRBJ2-7	TRBV21-1	TGTGCCAGCAGCGAGCTGCGGGGGACCTCCTACGAGCAGTACTTC	CASSELRGTSYEQYF
TRBD1	NA	TRBJ2-1	TRBV14	TGTGCCAGCAGCCAAATCGGGACAGGGGCATACAATGAGCAGTTCTTC	CASSQIGTGAYNEQFF
NA	NA	TRBJ1-3	TRBV27	TGTGCCAGCAGTTTAATTCGGCGGGACTCTGGAAACACCATATATTTT	CASSLIRRDSGNTIYF
NA	NA	TRBJ1-2	TRBV2	TGTGCCAGCAGTGAAAGAGACAGTGGCCTTGGCTACACCTTC	CASSERDSGLGYTF
NA	once	TRBJ1-1	TRBV6-6	TGCGCGACTGGGACTGAAGCTTTCTTT	CATGTEAFF
NA	NA	TRBJ2-6	TRBV29-1	TGCAGCTCTAGTCGCGGGGTGACTGGGGCCAACGTCCTGACTTTC	CSSSRGVTGANVLTF
NA	NA	TRBJ1-3	TRBV6-5	TGTGCCAGCAGTTACTCGAAACGGTTGGGAAACACCATATATTTT	CASSYSKRLGNTIYF
TRBD1	NA	TRBJ1-2	TRBV6-6	TGTGCCAGCAGTCCAGAAATTCTTGAGGGGGCGAGGGTCGGCTACACCTTC	CASSPEILEGARVGYTF
NA	NA	TRBJ1-2	TRBV3-1/TRBV3-2	TGTGCCAGCAACGACGGGGGTGCGAACTATGGCTACACCTTC	CASNDGGANYGYTF
NA	NA	TRBJ2-3	TRBV19	TGTGCCAGTAGTCAGTTGAGACAGAGGTCCGCAGATACGCAGTATTTT	CASSQLRQRSADTQYF
TRBD1	NA	TRBJ2-5	TRBV5-1	TGCGCCAGCAGCTTGGAGGGTACAGGGGTACAAGAGACCCAGTACTTC	CASSLEGTGVQETQYF
NA	NA	TRBJ1-2	TRBV5-5	TGTGCCAGCAGCTACGTTCCTACAGGGACGAACTATGGCTACACCTTC	CASSYVPTGTNYGYTF
NA	few	TRBJ1-2	TRBV5-1	TGCGCCAGCAGCTTGGAACAGGCTAACTATGGCTACACCTTC	CASSLEQANYGYTF
NA	once	TRBJ2-1	TRBV30	TGTGCCTGGAGCTCAGGGGTGGAGGCCTACAATGAGCAGTTCTTC	CAWSSGVEAYNEQFF
NA	NA	TRBJ1-2	TRBV6-6	TGTGCCAGCAGTCTGTCGACGGGAAACTATGGCTACACCTTC	CASSLSTGNYGYTF
TRBD1	NA	TRBJ1-2	TRBV18	TGTGCCAGCTCACCGGGACAGGGGGCGCATGGCTACACCTTC	CASSPGQGAHGYTF
NA	NA	TRBJ1-3	TRBV21-1	TGTGCCAGCAGCAAAGCCCATGAGATACCGCACACCATATATTTT	CASSKAHEIPHTIYF
NA	NA	TRBJ1-4	TRBV5-6	TGTGCCAGCAGTCGCGGGGTAATTGCAACTAATGAAAAACTGTTTTTT	CASSRGVIATNEKLFF
NA	NA	TRBJ2-5	TRBV5-1	TGCGCCAGCAGCTTGGCCAGCGGAGCTCTTGGGGGGGAGACCCAGTACTTC	CASSLASGALGGETQYF
NA	NA	TRBJ2-7	TRBV6-5	TGTGCCAGCAGTTACCCGAACTCGGGGGTCTACGAGCAGTACTTC	CASSYPNSGVYEQYF